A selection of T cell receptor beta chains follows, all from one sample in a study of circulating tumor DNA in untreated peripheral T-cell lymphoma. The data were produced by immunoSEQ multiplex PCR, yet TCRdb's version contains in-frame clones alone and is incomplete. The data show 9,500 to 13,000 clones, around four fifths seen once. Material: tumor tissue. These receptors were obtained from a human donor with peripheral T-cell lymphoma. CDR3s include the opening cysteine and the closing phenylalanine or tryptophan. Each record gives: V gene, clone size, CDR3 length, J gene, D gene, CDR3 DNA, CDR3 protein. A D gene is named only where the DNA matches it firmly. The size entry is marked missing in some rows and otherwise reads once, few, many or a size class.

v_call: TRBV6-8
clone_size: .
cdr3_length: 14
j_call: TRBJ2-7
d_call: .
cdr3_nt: TGTGCCAGCAGTTACTACGCCGGGATCCACGAGCAGTACTTC
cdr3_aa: CASSYYAGIHEQYF

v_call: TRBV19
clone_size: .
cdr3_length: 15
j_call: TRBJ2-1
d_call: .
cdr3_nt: TGTGCCAGTAGTATAGAAACTTGGTTCTACAATGAGCAGTTCTTC
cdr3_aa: CASSIETWFYNEQFF

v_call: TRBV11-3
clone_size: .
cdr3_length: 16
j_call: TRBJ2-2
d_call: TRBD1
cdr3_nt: TGTGCCAGCAGCTTAGGGGGACAGGGGAACACCGGGGAGCTGTTTTTT
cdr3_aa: CASSLGGQGNTGELFF

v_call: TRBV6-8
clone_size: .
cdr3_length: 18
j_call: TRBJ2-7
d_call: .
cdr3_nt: TGTGCCAGCAGTTACTCCCATATTGGGGGGAGCAGGGTCTACGAGCAGTACTTC
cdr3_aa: CASSYSHIGGSRVYEQYF

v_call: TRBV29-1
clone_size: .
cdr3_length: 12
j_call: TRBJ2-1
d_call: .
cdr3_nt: TGCAGCGCCGCCGAGGGGCTCAATGAGCAGTTCTTC
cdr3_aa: CSAAEGLNEQFF

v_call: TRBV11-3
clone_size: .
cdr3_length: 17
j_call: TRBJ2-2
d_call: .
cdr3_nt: TGTGCCAGCAGCTTAGGTTGGCGGGGCAGCGAGGCCGGGGAGCTGTTTTTT
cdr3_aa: CASSLGWRGSEAGELFF

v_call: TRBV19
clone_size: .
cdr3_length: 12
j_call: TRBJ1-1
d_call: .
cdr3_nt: TGTGCCAGTAGAAAAGGGTCCCCCGAAGCTTTCTTT
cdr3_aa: CASRKGSPEAFF

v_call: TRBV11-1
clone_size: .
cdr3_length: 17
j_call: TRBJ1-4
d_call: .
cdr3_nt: TGTGCCAGCAGCTGGTACCCCGGTGAGGCAACTAATGAAAAACTGTTTTTT
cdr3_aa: CASSWYPGEATNEKLFF

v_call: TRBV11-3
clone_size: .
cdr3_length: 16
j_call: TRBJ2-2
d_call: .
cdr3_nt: TGTGCCAGCAGCTTACGTAGGGTTGGGGACACCGAGGAGCTGTTTTTT
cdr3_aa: CASSLRRVGDTEELFF

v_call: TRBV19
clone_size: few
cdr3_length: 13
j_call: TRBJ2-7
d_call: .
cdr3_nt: TGTGCCAGTAGTGTCCTCCCCGGGGGCGAGCAGTACTTC
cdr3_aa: CASSVLPGGEQYF

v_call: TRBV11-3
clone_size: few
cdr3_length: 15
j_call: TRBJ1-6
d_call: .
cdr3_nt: TGTGCCAGCAGCTTTAGTGCAGGGCTCCATTCACCCCTCCACTTT
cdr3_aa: CASSFSAGLHSPLHF

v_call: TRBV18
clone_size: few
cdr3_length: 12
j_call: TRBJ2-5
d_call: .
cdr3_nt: TGTGCCAGCTCACCTAAGCTGGAGACCCAGTACTTC
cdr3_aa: CASSPKLETQYF

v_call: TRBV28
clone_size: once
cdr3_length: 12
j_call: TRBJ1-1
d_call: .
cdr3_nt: TGTGCCAGCAGTTTATGGACGGCCGAAGCTTTCTTT
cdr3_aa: CASSLWTAEAFF

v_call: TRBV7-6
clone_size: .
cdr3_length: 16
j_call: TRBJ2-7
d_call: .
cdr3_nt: TGTGCCAGCAGCTCCCCACGGTTGGGGGGCCCCTACGAGCAGTACTTC
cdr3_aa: CASSSPRLGGPYEQYF

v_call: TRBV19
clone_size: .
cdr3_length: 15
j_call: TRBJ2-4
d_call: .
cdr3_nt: TGTGCCAGTAGTATAGCTATCAAGTCTCAAAACATTCAGTACTTC
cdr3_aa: CASSIAIKSQNIQYF

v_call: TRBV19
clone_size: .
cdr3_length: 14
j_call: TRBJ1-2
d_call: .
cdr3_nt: TGTGCCAGTAGTCCACCCTACACTGGACTAAGGTACACCTTC
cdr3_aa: CASSPPYTGLRYTF

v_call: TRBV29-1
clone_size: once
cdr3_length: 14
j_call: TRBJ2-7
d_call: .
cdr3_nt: TGCAGCGTTACCAAAACGGGCCAGCCGTACGAGCAGTACTTC
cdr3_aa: CSVTKTGQPYEQYF

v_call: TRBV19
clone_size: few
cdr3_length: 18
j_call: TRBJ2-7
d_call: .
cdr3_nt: TGTGCCAGTAGTATATCTCGGACGGGGAGCACCCTATCCTACGAGCAGTACTTC
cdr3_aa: CASSISRTGSTLSYEQYF

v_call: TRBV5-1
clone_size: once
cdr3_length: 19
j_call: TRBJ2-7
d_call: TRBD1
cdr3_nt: TGCGCCAGCAGCGGCGACCGACAGGGGGAAGGTAAAGGGGCCTACGAGCAGTACTTC
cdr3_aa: CASSGDRQGEGKGAYEQYF

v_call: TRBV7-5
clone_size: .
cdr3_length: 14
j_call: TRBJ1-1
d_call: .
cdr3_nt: TGTGCCAGCAGCTTAGATAGCCAGGGCGCTGAAGCTTTCTTT
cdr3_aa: CASSLDSQGAEAFF

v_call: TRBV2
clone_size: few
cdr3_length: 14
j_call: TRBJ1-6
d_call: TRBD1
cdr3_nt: TGTGCCAGCAGCGACAGGGGATTCAATTCACCCCTCCACTTT
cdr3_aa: CASSDRGFNSPLHF

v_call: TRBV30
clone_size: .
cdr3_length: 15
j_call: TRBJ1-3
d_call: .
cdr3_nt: TGTGCCTGGAGTGTACTTGGGGCGCGCGGAAACACCATATATTTT
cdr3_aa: CAWSVLGARGNTIYF

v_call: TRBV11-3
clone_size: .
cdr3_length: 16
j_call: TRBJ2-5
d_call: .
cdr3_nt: TGTGCCAGCAGCTCGACAATCTCAACAGGGAAAGAGACCCAGTACTTC
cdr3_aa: CASSSTISTGKETQYF

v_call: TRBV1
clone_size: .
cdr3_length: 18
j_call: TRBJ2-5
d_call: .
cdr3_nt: TGCGCCAGCAGCCACGTACAACCTCCGGGACAGGGGTCAGAGACCCAGTACTTC
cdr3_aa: CASSHVQPPGQGSETQYF

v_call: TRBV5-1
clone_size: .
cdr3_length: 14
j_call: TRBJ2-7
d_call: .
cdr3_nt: TGCGCCAGCAGCTTGGTTAGGACCAACTACGAGCAGTACTTC
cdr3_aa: CASSLVRTNYEQYF

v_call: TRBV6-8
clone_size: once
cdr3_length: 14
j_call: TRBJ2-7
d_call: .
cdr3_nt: TGTGCCAGCTCGGGCCCCGGGGGTGCCTACGAGCAGTACTTC
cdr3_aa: CASSGPGGAYEQYF

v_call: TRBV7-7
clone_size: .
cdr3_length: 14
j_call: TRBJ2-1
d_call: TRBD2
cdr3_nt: TGTGCCAGCAGCCTCGGGACTATTATTAATGAGCAGTTCTTC
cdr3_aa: CASSLGTIINEQFF

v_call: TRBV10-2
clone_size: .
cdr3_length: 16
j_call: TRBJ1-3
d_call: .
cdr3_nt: TGCGCCAGCAGTGTGTCCGGGTTCTCCTCTGGAAACACCATATATTTT
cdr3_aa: CASSVSGFSSGNTIYF

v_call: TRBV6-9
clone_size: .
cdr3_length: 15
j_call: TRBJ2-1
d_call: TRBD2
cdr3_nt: TGTGCCAGCAGTTATAAGCGGGGGGGCCACAATGAGCAGTTCTTC
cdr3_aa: CASSYKRGGHNEQFF

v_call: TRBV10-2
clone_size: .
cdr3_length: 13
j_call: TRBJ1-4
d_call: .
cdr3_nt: TGCGCCAGCAGTGAACCTGTTAATGAAAAACTGTTTTTT
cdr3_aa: CASSEPVNEKLFF

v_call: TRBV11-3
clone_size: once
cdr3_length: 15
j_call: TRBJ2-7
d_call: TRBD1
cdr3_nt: TGTGCCAGCAGCTTGTATGGGGACAGCTTTTACGAGCAGTACTTC
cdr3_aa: CASSLYGDSFYEQYF

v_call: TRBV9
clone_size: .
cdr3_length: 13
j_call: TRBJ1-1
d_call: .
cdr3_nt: TGTGCCAGCAGCTCCCTAGAGGAGACTGAAGCTTTCTTT
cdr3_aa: CASSSLEETEAFF

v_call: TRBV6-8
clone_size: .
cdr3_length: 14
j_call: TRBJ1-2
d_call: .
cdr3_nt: TGTGCCAGCAGTTACGCTCAGGAGGGAGAAGGCTACACCTTC
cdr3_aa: CASSYAQEGEGYTF

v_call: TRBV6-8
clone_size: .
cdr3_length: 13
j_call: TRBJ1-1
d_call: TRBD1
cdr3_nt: TGTGCCAGCAGACTTACAGGGGGCACGGGGGCTTTCTTT
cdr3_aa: CASRLTGGTGAFF

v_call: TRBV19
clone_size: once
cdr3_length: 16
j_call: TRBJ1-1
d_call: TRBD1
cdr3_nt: TGTGCCAGTCCCCACGGACAGGGGGCCAATAACACTGAAGCTTTCTTT
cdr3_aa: CASPHGQGANNTEAFF

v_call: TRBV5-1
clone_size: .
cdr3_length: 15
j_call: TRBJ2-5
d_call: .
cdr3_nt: TGCGCCAGCAGCTTGGGTCCGGACCTCGAGGAGACCCAGTACTTC
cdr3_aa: CASSLGPDLEETQYF

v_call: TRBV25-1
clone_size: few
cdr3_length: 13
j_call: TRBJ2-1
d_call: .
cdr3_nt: TGTGCCAGCAGTCTTCCGAGGGTGGATGAGCAGTTCTTC
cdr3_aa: CASSLPRVDEQFF

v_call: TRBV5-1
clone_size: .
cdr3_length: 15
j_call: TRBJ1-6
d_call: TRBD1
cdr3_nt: TGCGCCAGCAGCGTCGCCGGGGACAGCGATTCACCCCTCCACTTT
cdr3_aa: CASSVAGDSDSPLHF

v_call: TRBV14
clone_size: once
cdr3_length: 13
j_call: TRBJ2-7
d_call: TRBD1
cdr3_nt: TGTGCCAGCAGCCTCGACAGGGCTGTTGAGCAGTACTTC
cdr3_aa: CASSLDRAVEQYF

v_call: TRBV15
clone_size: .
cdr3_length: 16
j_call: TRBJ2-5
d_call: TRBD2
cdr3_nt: TGTGCCACCAGCAGAGATCGAGCGGGGCCTGGGGAGACCCAGTACTTC
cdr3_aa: CATSRDRAGPGETQYF

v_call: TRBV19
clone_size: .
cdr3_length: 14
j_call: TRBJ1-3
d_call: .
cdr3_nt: TGTGCCAGTACCGTCGGCCGGCTGAGCAACACCATATATTTT
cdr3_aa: CASTVGRLSNTIYF

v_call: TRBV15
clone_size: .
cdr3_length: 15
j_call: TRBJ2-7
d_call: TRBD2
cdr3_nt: TGTGCCACCAGCAGGCAGCGGGGGCCCTCCTACGAGCAGTACTTC
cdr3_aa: CATSRQRGPSYEQYF

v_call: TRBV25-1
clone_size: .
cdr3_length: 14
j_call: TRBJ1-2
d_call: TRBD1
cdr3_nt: TGTGCCAGCAGTCCTGGACAGGGGGACTATGGCTACACCTTC
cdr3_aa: CASSPGQGDYGYTF

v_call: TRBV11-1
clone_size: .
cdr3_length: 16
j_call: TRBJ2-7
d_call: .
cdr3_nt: TGTGCCAGCAGCCTACGAGAAGGGACTGATTCCTACGAGCAGTACTTC
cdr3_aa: CASSLREGTDSYEQYF

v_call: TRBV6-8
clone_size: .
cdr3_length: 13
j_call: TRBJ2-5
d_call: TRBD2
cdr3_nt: TGTGCCACGAAGAGGGCGGGGGGGGAGACCCAGTACTTC
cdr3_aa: CATKRAGGETQYF

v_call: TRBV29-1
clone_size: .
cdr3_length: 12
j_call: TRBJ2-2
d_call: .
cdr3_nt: TGCAGCTTAGGGCTAGATTCCGGGGAGCTGTTTTTT
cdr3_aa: CSLGLDSGELFF

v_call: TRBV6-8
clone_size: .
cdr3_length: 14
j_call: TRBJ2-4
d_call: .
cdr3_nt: TGTGCCAGCAGGGATACAGGGGCCAAAAACATTCAGTACTTC
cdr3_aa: CASRDTGAKNIQYF

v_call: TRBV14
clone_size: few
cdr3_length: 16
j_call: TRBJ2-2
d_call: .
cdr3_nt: TGTGCCAGCAGCCAATATCCGGGCACGGATTCCGGGGAGCTGTTTTTT
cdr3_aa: CASSQYPGTDSGELFF

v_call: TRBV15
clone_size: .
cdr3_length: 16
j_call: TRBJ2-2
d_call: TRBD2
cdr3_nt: TGTGCCACCAGCTCCCGACTAGCGGGGGGATCCGGGGAGCTGTTTTTT
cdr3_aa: CATSSRLAGGSGELFF

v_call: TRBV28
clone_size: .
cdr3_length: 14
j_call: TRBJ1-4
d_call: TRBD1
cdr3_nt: TGTGCCAGCCGGACGGCAGGGGGGTGGGAAAAACTGTTTTTT
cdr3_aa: CASRTAGGWEKLFF

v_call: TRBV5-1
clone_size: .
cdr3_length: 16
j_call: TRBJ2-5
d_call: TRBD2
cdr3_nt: TGCGCCAGCAGCTTAGCGACCGGGACTACAAAAGAGACCCAGTACTTC
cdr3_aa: CASSLATGTTKETQYF

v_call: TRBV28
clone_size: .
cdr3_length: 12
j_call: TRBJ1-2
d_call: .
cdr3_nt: TGTGCCAGCAGCTGGGCGGGCTATGGCTACACCTTC
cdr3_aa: CASSWAGYGYTF

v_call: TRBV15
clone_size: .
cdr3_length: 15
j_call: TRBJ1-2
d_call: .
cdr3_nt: TGTGCCACCAGCACAGAGATTTCGGGAAACGATGGCTACACCTTC
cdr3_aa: CATSTEISGNDGYTF

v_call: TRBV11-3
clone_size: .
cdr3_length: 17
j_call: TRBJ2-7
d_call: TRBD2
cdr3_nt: TGTGCCAGCAGCTCCGCCCCGGGAGCGGGGGGCCCCTACGAGCAGTACTTC
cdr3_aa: CASSSAPGAGGPYEQYF

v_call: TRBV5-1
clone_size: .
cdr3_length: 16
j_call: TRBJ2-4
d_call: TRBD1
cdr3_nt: TGCGCCAGCAGCTTGGTGGGACAGGGAAGATTAGACATTCAGTACTTC
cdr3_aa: CASSLVGQGRLDIQYF